The 2 T cell receptor beta chains reported below all come from one sample, sequenced in a study of blood T cell repertoires in COVID-19 (TCRdb year 2020). Libraries were built with the immunoSEQ multiplex PCR assay. TCRdb holds this immuneACCESS table with in-frame rearrangements only. Some clones are missing; in checked studies, unresolved V genes explain under half, and the rest has no known cause. The sample table shows around 68,000 clones, and 82% are seen once. About 16% of the sample comes from the top ten. Sequenced input: peripheral blood. These receptors were taken from an elderly man with active COVID-19.

The chain is built from TRBV27 and TRBJ1-5; TRBD1 agrees at 7 bases. The CDR3 runs 13 residues. The germline gives CDR1 MNHEY, CDR2 SMNVEV (reference sequence). V was pared by 9 bases and J by 4 bases, with 6 bases of the junction left unmatched. CDR3 DNA: TGTGCCAGTAGGGACAGTCAAAATCAGCCCCAGCATTTT. Protein: CASRDSQNQPQHF.

The V call is TRBV7-2, the J call TRBJ2-1, with 8 bases identical to TRBD1. CDR1 SGHTA and CDR2 FQGNSA come from the germline V gene. The J segment lost 1 base and the V segment lost 1 base, leaving 6 bases of the junction unmatched. There are 17 residues in the CDR3. For the CDR3, the DNA is TGTGCCAGCAGCTTAGTTGGGCAGGGGGCATCCTACAATGAGCAGTTCTTC. Translating gives CASSLVGQGASYNEQFF.